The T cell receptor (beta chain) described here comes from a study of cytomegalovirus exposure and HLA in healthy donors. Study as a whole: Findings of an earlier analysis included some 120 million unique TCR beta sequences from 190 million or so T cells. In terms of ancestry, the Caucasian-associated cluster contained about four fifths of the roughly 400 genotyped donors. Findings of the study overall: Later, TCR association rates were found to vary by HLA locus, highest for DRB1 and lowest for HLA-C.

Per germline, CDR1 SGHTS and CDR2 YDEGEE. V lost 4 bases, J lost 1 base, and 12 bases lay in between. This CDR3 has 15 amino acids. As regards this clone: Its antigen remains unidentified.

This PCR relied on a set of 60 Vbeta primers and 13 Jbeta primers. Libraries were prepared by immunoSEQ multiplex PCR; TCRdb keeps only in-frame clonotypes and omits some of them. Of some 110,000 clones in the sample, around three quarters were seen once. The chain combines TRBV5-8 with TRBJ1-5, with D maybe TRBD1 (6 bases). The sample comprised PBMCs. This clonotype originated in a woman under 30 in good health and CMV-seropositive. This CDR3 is CASSSGTSSNQPQHF. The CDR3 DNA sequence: TGTGCCAGCAGCAGCGGGACATCCAGCAATCAGCCCCAGCATTTT.